Following are 28 T cell receptor beta chains from one sample sequenced in a study of spatial heterogeneity in lung cancer. General study points: Mutation tallies in tumors tracked expanded intratumoral alpha and beta TCR counts.

The sample's time point: sample taken at primary tumor resection. TCRdb analysed the 5' RACE reads with MiXCR anew, one entry per CDR3 protein. The sample contains more than 20,000 distinct CDR3 sequences, more than 2.5% of which appear only once. These receptors are not linked to any known antigen. Sequenced material: lung tumor tissue, taken at surgery. Every receptor here comes from a male donor with early-stage non-small cell lung cancer.

In its sample, this clonotype was seen many times. The chain uses TRBV20-1 and TRBJ2-2; no clear D gene. This CDR3 contains 17 residues. Trimming took 1 base from V and 4 from J, leaving 19 bases between them. Germline CDR1 reads DFQATT; CDR2 reads SNEGSKA (reference sequence). As DNA, the CDR3 is TGCAGTGCTAGAGGCCTCTACCTGGTGCGGAGCACCGGGGAGCTGTTTTTT. Translated, it gives CSARGLYLVRSTGELFF.

This clonotype was observed many times. The V call is TRBV2, the J call TRBJ2-4, with a possible D match to TRBD2 (5 bases). V was cut by 0 bases and J by 9 bases, with 9 bases left in between. Germline V gene sequence: CDR1 SNHLY, CDR2 FYNNEI. The CDR3 length is 13 residues. CDR3 sequence: CASSEADSTIQYF. The CDR3 DNA reads as TGTGCCAGCAGTGAAGCGGACTCAACCATTCAGTACTTC.

This clonotype was seen many times. V and J are TRBV4-2 and TRBJ2-3; D ambiguous. The V and J ends lost 0 bases and 0 bases respectively, with 4 bases between them. This CDR3 is built from 14 residues. CDR1 is LGHNA and CDR2 is YNFKEQ in the germline V gene. This CDR3 is CASSQDPSTDTQYF. In DNA, the CDR3 is TGTGCCAGCAGCCAAGACCCCAGCACAGATACGCAGTATTTT.

This clonotype was recorded many times. The chain couples TRBV6-2 or TRBV6-3 to TRBJ2-1, with D maybe TRBD1 (5 bases). Germline CDR1 and CDR2: MNHEY and SVGEGT. The V end was cut by 2 bases, the J end by 0 bases, with 11 bases between. The CDR3 has 16 amino acids. The CDR3 sequence: CASSYDRSSSYNEQFF. Here the CDR3 DNA reads TGTGCCAGCAGTTACGACAGATCTAGCTCCTACAATGAGCAGTTCTTC.

This clonotype was seen ten or more times. This chain links TRBV12-3 or TRBV12-4 with TRBJ2-7; D perhaps matches TRBD2 (5 bases). CDR3 length: 13 amino acids. V lost 4 bases and J 4 bases, leaving 11 bases between the germline ends. The CDR3 region is CASSWRLIYEQYF. The CDR3 DNA reads TGTGCCAGCAGTTGGAGGTTAATATACGAGCAGTACTTC.

This clonotype came up many times. The V gene is TRBV30, the J gene TRBJ2-3; 10 bases align to TRBD2. This CDR3 region has 15 residues. Germline CDR1 reads GTSNPN; CDR2 reads SVGIG (reference sequence). J gave up 1 base and V 3 bases, and 4 bases lay outside the gene matches. The CDR3 protein is CAWSPGTSGTDTQYF. The CDR3 DNA sequence: TGTGCCTGGAGCCCCGGGACTAGCGGCACAGATACGCAGTATTTT.

At least ten counts were recorded for this clonotype. V and J are TRBV5-1 and TRBJ2-7; D is perhaps TRBD1 or TRBD2 (5 bases each). In germline, CDR1 is SGHRS, CDR2 YFSETQ. Trimming stripped 2 bases from V and 1 base from J, with 13 bases between. The CDR3 covers 15 residues. The CDR3 region has the DNA TGCGCCAGCAGCTTCTCGGATGGGGGATCCTACGAGCAGTACTTC. Translation gives CASSFSDGGSYEQYF.

The chain combines TRBV18 with TRBJ2-7; TRBD1 aligns across 9 bases. The V segment lost 3 bases and the J segment 2 bases; nucleotides outside the gene matches: 8. The CDR3 has 16 amino acids. Per the germline V gene, CDR1 is KGHSH and CDR2 is LQKENI. This CDR3 reads CASSPIPGQGPYEQYF. The CDR3 nucleotides read TGTGCCAGCTCACCGATCCCGGGACAGGGCCCCTACGAGCAGTACTTC. Drawing the rest from reference TRBV18 and TRBJ2-7, the complete variable domain is NAGVMQNPRHLVRRRGQEARLRCSPMKGHSHVYWYRQLPEEGLKFMVYLQKENIIDESGMPKERFSAEFPKEGPSILRIQQVVRGDSAAYFCASSPIPGQGPYEQYFGPGTRLTVT.

This clonotype was counted many times. V usage is TRBV6-2 or TRBV6-3 and J usage is TRBJ2-3; TRBD2 matches at 11 bases. V gave up 6 bases and J gave up 2 bases; unmatched junction bases: 13. The germline V gene has CDR1 MNHEY and CDR2 SVGEGT. This CDR3 region has 18 residues. This chain's CDR3 is CASSLTGTSGYYTDTQYF. The CDR3 DNA reads as TGTGCCAGCAGCTTAACCGGGACTAGCGGTTACTACACAGATACGCAGTATTTT.

The table lists this clonotype with many counts. The chain joins TRBV29-1 to TRBJ1-2; no firm D call. The V gene's germline CDR1 is SQVTM and CDR2 ANQGSEA. There are 10 residues in the CDR3. This CDR3 is CRVEGDGYTF. In nucleotides, the CDR3 is TGCAGGGTCGAGGGTGATGGCTACACCTTC. Complete variable domain (other parts from reference TRBV29-1 and TRBJ1-2): SAVISQKPSRDICQRGTSLTIQCQVDSQVTMMFWYRQQPGQSLTLIATANQGSEATYESGFVIDKFPISRPNLTFSTLTVSNMSPEDSSIYLCRVEGDGYTFGSGTRLTVV.

This clonotype has ten or more counts. The rearrangement uses TRBV2 and TRBJ2-2; 9 positions match TRBD1. The CDR3 is made up of 15 amino acids. The V gene end was trimmed by 7 bases and the J gene end by 4 bases; junction bases not matched to a gene: 7. Germline-derived CDR1 and CDR2 are SNHLY and FYNNEI. DNA of the CDR3: TGTGCCAGCAATCCGGGACAGGGTGTCACCGGGGAGCTGTTTTTT. It codes for CASNPGQGVTGELFF. Variable domain in full (rest from reference TRBV2 and TRBJ2-2): EPEVTQTPSHQVTQMGQEVILRCVPISNHLYFYWYRQILGQKVEFLVSFYNNEISEKSEIFDDQFSVERPDGSNFTLKIRSTKLEDSAMYFCASNPGQGVTGELFFGEGSRLTVL.

This clonotype was seen repeatedly, ten times or more. The chain employs TRBV7-2 and TRBJ2-3, with unresolved D. The CDR3 has 14 residues. CDR1 is SGHTA, CDR2 FQGNSA, per germline. The germline V and J ends were trimmed by 0 bases and 3 bases, with 7 bases remaining between them. The CDR3 DNA follows: TGTGCCAGCAGCTTAGCCTGGGGAACAGATACGCAGTATTTT. Protein sequence: CASSLAWGTDTQYF.

This clonotype was recorded many times. The chain recombines TRBV20-1 with TRBJ1-3; D ambiguous. V lost 4 bases and J 0 bases, leaving 10 bases between the germline ends. CDR3 length: 14 amino acids. Looked up from germline, CDR1 is DFQATT and CDR2 is SNEGSKA (reference sequence). For the CDR3, the DNA is TGCAGTGCTATAATGGGAGTCTCTGGAAACACCATATATTTT. It translates to CSAIMGVSGNTIYF.

This clonotype came up many times. This chain joins TRBV7-2 and TRBJ2-2; weak D call: TRBD2 (5 bases). The V gene's germline CDR1 is SGHTA and CDR2 FQGNSA. The CDR3 loop spans 16 amino acids. Trimming cost V 8 bases and J 7 bases, with 23 bases left between them. CDR3 loop: CASSLDGMRMVGELFF. The CDR3 coding sequence is TGTGCCAGCTCCTTAGACGGGATGAGGATGGTCGGGGAGCTGTTTTTT.

The table lists this clonotype with many counts. The rearrangement links TRBV27 to TRBJ1-5, with D unclear. CDR1 is MNHEY and CDR2 is SMNVEV in the germline V gene (reference sequence). Trimming took 3 bases from V and 5 from J, leaving 11 bases between them. This CDR3 comprises 14 residues. CDR3 region: CASSFGSGHQPQHF. In DNA, the CDR3 is TGTGCCAGCAGTTTTGGTAGCGGCCATCAGCCCCAGCATTTT.

This clonotype was detected many times. V and J are TRBV18 and TRBJ2-2; 7 bases fit TRBD1. With 6 bases clipped from V and 6 bases from J, the junction kept 16 bases outside the gene matches. Germline-derived CDR1 and CDR2 are KGHSH and LQKENI. The CDR3 totals 17 residues. CDR3 residues: CASSRGQEAESAGELFF. DNA for the CDR3: TGTGCCAGCTCGCGCGGACAGGAAGCGGAGTCAGCCGGGGAGCTGTTTTTT.

This clonotype has a count of ten or more. V is TRBV6-5 and J is TRBJ2-1; D ambiguous. V was clipped by 0 bases and J by 2 bases, with 11 bases between them. The CDR3 totals 16 residues. Germline lookup yields CDR1 MNHEY and CDR2 SVGAGI. The CDR3 loop reads CASSYSVVGAYNEQFF. The CDR3 DNA reads TGTGCCAGCAGTTACTCGGTGGTAGGTGCCTACAATGAGCAGTTCTTC.

This clonotype was recorded many times. This sequence joins TRBV15 and TRBJ1-6; unclear D gene. The CDR3 is made up of 16 amino acids. Trimming stripped 0 bases from V and 8 bases from J, with 14 bases between. Germline V gene data show CDR1 as LNHNV and CDR2 as YYDKDF (reference sequence). The DNA of the CDR3 is TGTGCCACCAGCAGAGATCCCGTGGCGGCCGATTCACCCCTCCACTTT. It translates to CATSRDPVAADSPLHF.

The table lists this clonotype with many counts. J is TRBJ2-1 and V is TRBV6-2 or TRBV6-3, with D perhaps TRBD1 (6 bases). CDR1 is MNHEY, CDR2 SVGEGT, per germline. The CDR3 loop spans 14 amino acids. V was pared by 7 bases and J by 4 bases, with 14 bases between. This CDR3 is CASNDVQGYNEQFF. The CDR3 nucleotides are TGTGCCAGCAATGATGTACAGGGATACAATGAGCAGTTCTTC.

This clonotype was counted at least ten times. CDR3 in DNA: TGTGCCAGCAGTCCCCCAGGGTTCTTGAACACTGAAGCTTTCTTT. Translating gives CASSPPGFLNTEAFF. The genes are TRBV12-3 or TRBV12-4 and TRBJ1-1; TRBD1 is a possible D gene (5 bases). This CDR3 is 15 amino acids long. Trimming removed 5 bases from V and 0 bases from J, with 13 bases in between.

By sample fraction, this clonotype is medium-sized. V usage is TRBV11-1 and J usage is TRBJ2-7, with D tentatively TRBD2 (5 bases). This CDR3 is 14 amino acids long. The V end was cut by 3 bases, the J end by 1 base, with 10 bases between. Germline V gives CDR1 SGHAT, CDR2 FQDESV (reference sequence). The CDR3 DNA follows: TGTGCCAGCAGCTTGATCGCGGGTTCCTACGAGCAGTACTTC. This sequence encodes CASSLIAGSYEQYF.

This clonotype was recorded at least ten times. The gene calls are TRBV28 and TRBJ2-1, with D possibly being TRBD1 (5 bases). Germline CDR1 reads MDHEN; CDR2 reads SYDVKM. V lost 2 bases and J lost 9, with 14 bases in between. The CDR3 contains 14 residues. The CDR3 DNA reads as TGTGCCAGCAGTTTAGGCGGACACGGTTTTGAGCAGTTCTTC. Translation: CASSLGGHGFEQFF.

By share of the sample, this clonotype is medium-sized. The rearrangement joins TRBV7-2 to TRBJ2-1; tentative D call: TRBD2 (6 bases). Trimming shortened V by 2 bases and J by 7 bases, and 9 bases separated the two germline ends. CDR1 SGHTA and CDR2 FQGNSA come from the germline V gene. There are 13 residues in the CDR3. Here the CDR3 DNA reads TGTGCCAGCAGCTTACGGCTAGCGAATGAGCAGTTCTTC. It encodes CASSLRLANEQFF.

The chain couples TRBV12-2 to TRBJ1-2; no DNA check was done on the table's D call, TRBD1. TRBV12-2 is flagged as a pseudogene. The CDR3 spans 13 residues. The CDR3 nucleotides read TGTGCAAGTCGCCCGCAAACCCAGGGTGGCTACACCTTC. It yields the protein CASRPQTQGGYTF.

This clonotype was detected ten times or more. CDR3 in amino acids: CASSGGTASGSTDTQYF. CDR3 coding DNA: TGTGCCAGCAGTGGGGGAACGGCTAGCGGGAGTACAGATACGCAGTATTTT. The chain carries TRBV2 and TRBJ2-3; 10 positions match TRBD2. The CDR3 totals 17 residues. The V gene's germline CDR1 is SNHLY and CDR2 FYNNEI. With V trimmed by 4 bases and J by 3 bases, 10 bases remained unmatched.

By its share, this clonotype is medium-sized. The DNA of the CDR3 is TGTGCCAGCAGCCAGCGCAGCTTGTATGGCTACACCTTC. Translated, it gives CASSQRSLYGYTF. The chain has TRBV3-1 and TRBJ1-2; D is uncertain. This CDR3 is built from 13 residues. CDR1 is LGHDT and CDR2 is YNNKEL in the germline V gene (reference sequence). Trimming shortened V by 3 bases and J by 5 bases, and 10 bases separated the two germline ends.

This clonotype was recorded many times. Because it lacks the conserved phenylalanine or tryptophan at the end, this CDR3 is likely a read error. This chain links TRBV15 with TRBJ1-1, with 7 nucleotides matching TRBD1. The CDR3 length is 15 residues. Per the germline V gene, CDR1 is LNHNV and CDR2 is YYDKDF (reference sequence). J lost 1 base, V lost 1 base, and 3 bases had no gene match. The CDR3 DNA reads TGTGCCACCAGCAGAGGAGACAGGGCGAACACTGAAGCTTTCTCT. Protein product: CATSRGDRANTEAFS.

The chain links TRBV6-5 to TRBJ1-4; D may be TRBD1 (6 bases). The V end lost 3 bases, the J end lost 8 bases, and 13 bases lay between the germline ends. Germline V gene sequence: CDR1 MNHEY, CDR2 SVGAGI. The CDR3 spans 14 residues. CDR3 sequence: CASSYTGGSEKLFF. The CDR3 nucleotides are TGTGCCAGCAGTTATACGGGGGGCTCCGAAAAACTGTTTTTT.